This T cell receptor (beta chain) was observed in a study of T cells in tuberculosis (dated by TCRdb to 2017 to 2018). About the investigation overall: The study combined CD1B tetramers and high-throughput TCR immunosequencing to characterize T cells specific for the mycobacterial lipid antigen glucose monomycolate (GMM). In a South African clinical cohort, IGRA-negative adolescents, IGRA-positive adolescents with latent tuberculosis and adults with active tuberculosis were compared, with fewer than eleven people in each group.

At study entry, adolescents were screened for latent tuberculosis infection using a tuberculin skin test and the QuantiFERON-TB GOLD In-Tube IGRA. Immunosequencing was performed on unsorted cryopreserved PBMC, with 75,000 to 100,000 T cells per clinical donor covered on average. Eleven high schools in the Worcester region of the Western Cape, South Africa, served as enrollment sites for adolescents aged 12 to 18 years. Approximately 10 adolescents infected with M. tuberculosis and ten uninfected adolescents were chosen and matched for age and sex. PBMC from adolescents were isolated by density centrifugation from freshly drawn heparinized blood and were then cryopreserved. Broader findings and caveats from the paper: Clinical samples were selected based on which cryopreserved specimens were available, and the active tuberculosis cases were adults whereas the controls were adolescents. The smaller NN-distances were partly driven by shorter CDR3-alpha lengths in active tuberculosis patients, and the difference for TCR-beta did not reach statistical significance. A classifier using the diverse GMM-specific repertoire reached 87% accuracy (AUROC around 0.9), compared with more than 55% accuracy using GEM motif frequencies. Compared with IGRA-negative controls, TCR-alpha repertoires from active tuberculosis had smaller mean NN-distances to GMM-specific TCRs, which suggests clonal expansion of these TCRs.

The immunoSEQ multiplex PCR assay was used to generate TCR libraries, with TCR-beta and/or TCR-alpha/delta assays applied to each sample. The amplified TCR libraries were sequenced using the Illumina high-throughput platform. The study's processing was this. Clustering and dimensionality reduction relied on pairwise TCRdist distances among GMM-specific receptors from T cells that were either sorted ex vivo or expanded in vitro. The score assigned to each clinical repertoire was mean NN-distance, meaning the average TCRdist to the nearest 10% of tetramer-positive reference sequences. To compute GEM TCR motif frequency, the fraction of unique TCRs matching known GEM sequences by V/J usage and CDR3 length was calculated. Linear discriminant analysis with leave-one-out cross-validation, implemented in scikit-learn, was used to classify active tuberculosis. TCRdb limited this immuneACCESS table to in-frame rearrangements with V and J called. A share of clones is missing; checked studies link under half to unresolved V genes, and the rest is unexplained. V and J calls and clone size are given by that table; D and trimming were obtained from the DNA. Present in this sample are tens of thousands of clones, 90% to 95% of which were seen just once. 15% to 20% of the sample lies in the top ten.

Its CDR3 holds 10 amino acids, cysteine through phenylalanine. Kept here is only the CDR3 DNA, which spans 30 bases and is read in frame from base 1. CDR1 and CDR2, looked up from the germline V gene, are SQVTM and ANQGSEA. V is pared back by 2 bases and J by 5 bases, with 3 bases lying between the germline termini. As to this clone: The antigen it binds to is not known. No much larger clone is present one base from it, and per-base qualities are unavailable.

This chain joins TRBV29-1 to TRBJ2-5; no D gene is confidently identified. This TCR came from a donor aged 10-29 years with latent tuberculosis or without tuberculosis infection. Some clones in this sample may be carry-over from other donors' samples. The sequencing sample was made of PBMCs. CDR3 protein: CSVEHETQYF. Here is the DNA: TGCAGCGTTGAACATGAGACCCAGTACTTC.